The present entry profiles one T cell receptor beta chain with its context. Authors' data handling: Nucleated cell number was recorded as an estimate derived from reference gene primer amplification. Sequencing used immunoSEQ multiplex PCR; TCRdb keeps in-frame clones, though not all of them. That table furnishes V, J and clone size, whereas the DNA furnished D and trimming. The sample consists of around 61,000 clones, 89% of them appearing once. These data come from a study of blood T cell repertoires in COVID-19. The J segment lost 7 bases and the V segment lost 5 bases, leaving 5 bases of the junction unmatched. The CDR3 covers 13 residues.

The rearrangement links TRBV12-3 or TRBV12-4 to TRBJ1-5, with 7 bases that match TRBD1. The specimen was peripheral blood. The source is a woman aged 55-75 years with COVID-19, enrolled during active disease. The CDR3 region has the DNA TGTGCCAGCAGTGAACAGGGGAGCCAGCCCCAGCATTTT. Translated, it gives CASSEQGSQPQHF.